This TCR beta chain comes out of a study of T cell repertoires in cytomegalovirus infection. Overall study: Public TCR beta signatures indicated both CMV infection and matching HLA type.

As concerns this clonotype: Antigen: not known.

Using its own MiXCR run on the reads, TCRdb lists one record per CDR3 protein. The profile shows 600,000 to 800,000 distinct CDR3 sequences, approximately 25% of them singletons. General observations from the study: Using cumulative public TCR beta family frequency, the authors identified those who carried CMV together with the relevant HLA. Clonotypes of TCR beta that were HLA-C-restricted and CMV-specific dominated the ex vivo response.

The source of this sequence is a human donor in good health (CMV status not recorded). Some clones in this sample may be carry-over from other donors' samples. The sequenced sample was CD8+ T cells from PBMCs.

In DNA, the CDR3 is TGTGCCAGCAGAAAGCCGGGACAGGGTATTGAAGCTTTCTTT. Translating it yields CASRKPGQGIEAFF. The V call is TRBV2, the J call TRBJ1-1; 9 nucleotides align to TRBD1. Germline-derived CDR1 and CDR2 are SNHLY and FYNNEI. V lost 6 bases and J lost 7; bases outside the gene matches: 9. The CDR3 loop spans 14 amino acids.